The clone carrying this T cell receptor (beta chain) was counted a few times. This record comes from a study of CD8 T cells in Susac syndrome. The CDR3 covers 18 residues. Germline lookup yields CDR1 KGHDR and CDR2 SFDVKD. Trimming took 4 bases from V and 5 from J; bases not matched to a gene: 15. Reverse transcription of roughly 0.45 to 1 ug RNA was carried out with random hexamers. TCRdb passed the immunoSEQ multiplex PCR reads through MiXCR, listing each CDR3 protein once. The top ten clones hold approximately 0.31% of a sample with 100,000 to 150,000 distinct CDR3 sequences, over 90% of them seen once.

The genes are TRBV24-1 and TRBJ2-5; TRBD2 agrees at 10 bases. The receptor was derived from a human donor with multiple sclerosis. Sequenced input: CD8+ T cells from PBMCs. CDR3 bases: TGTGCCACCAGTGACCCAAGGACTAGCGGAAGATTCAGGGAGACCCAGTACTTC. Translated: CATSDPRTSGRFRETQYF.